Below are 15 T cell receptor beta chains sequenced from a single sample in a study of a mutant IDH1 vaccine in newly diagnosed glioma. Time point indicated: baseline, week 1 (first vaccination visit). The treatment here: pre-vaccination baseline after standard-of-care therapy. Method: immunoSEQ multiplex PCR; TCRdb's copy keeps in-frame clones and lacks some. The table shows tens of thousands of clones, with 86% occurring only once. Here the sequenced sample was PBMCs, taken from a glioma patient treated with radiotherapy, temozolomide or both. These receptors were taken from a man in his forties with glioma.

The CDR3 coding sequence is TGCGCCAGCAGCTTGGTTCCCGCGTCCAGGACTGAAGCTTTCTTT. Amino acid sequence: CASSLVPASRTEAFF. The chain combines TRBV5-1 with TRBJ1-1; D ambiguous. Germline-derived CDR1 and CDR2 are SGHRS and YFSETQ. Trimming left V 0 bases short and J 5 bases short, with 14 bases between. This CDR3 has 15 amino acids.

This clone was found once. The J gene is TRBJ1-5, the V gene TRBV6-1, with TRBD1 matching over 10 bases. The CDR3 contains 15 residues. Germline loops: CDR1 MNHNS, CDR2 SASEGT. V was clipped by 7 bases and J by 5 bases; unmatched bases: 8. The CDR3 DNA sequence: TGTGCCAGCACCGACAGGGGGCGCGTTCATCAGCCCCAGCATTTT. It yields the protein CASTDRGRVHQPQHF.

The CDR3 DNA follows: TGTGCCAGCACCCGGGCGGGGGTGGGTGAAGCTTTCTTT. It translates to CASTRAGVGEAFF. The chain uses TRBV27 and TRBJ1-1; perhaps TRBD1 as D (5 bases). There are 13 residues in the CDR3. Trimming stripped 7 bases from V and 7 bases from J, with 16 bases between. Germline CDR1 is MNHEY and CDR2 is SMNVEV (reference sequence).

J is TRBJ2-7 and V is TRBV4-1, with 7 bases identical to TRBD1. The germline V gene has CDR1 MGHRA and CDR2 YSYEKL. Germline trimming cut 5 bases from V and 2 bases from J; bases unmatched to any gene: 6. CDR3 length equals 14 residues. The CDR3 region is CASSGVDRAYEQYF. CDR3 coding DNA: TGCGCCAGCAGCGGCGTCGACAGGGCCTACGAGCAGTACTTC.

This rearrangement joins TRBV7-2 to TRBJ2-7; D gene uncertain. Germline V lookup: CDR1 SGHTA, CDR2 FQGNSA. The V and J ends lost 3 bases and 1 base respectively, with 10 bases between them. This CDR3 spans 14 amino acids. DNA for the CDR3: TGTGCCAGCAGCTTGAGTCTTCTGTCCTACGAGCAGTACTTC. Amino acid sequence: CASSLSLLSYEQYF.

The gene calls are TRBV6-1 and TRBJ2-7, with D possibly TRBD1 on 7 matching bases. Trimming removed 6 bases from V and 4 bases from J, with 16 bases in between. CDR3 length: 14 amino acids. Germline V lookup: CDR1 MNHNS, CDR2 SASEGT. CDR3 residues: CASSAGQISYEQYF. CDR3 coding DNA: TGTGCCAGCAGCGCGGGACAGATTTCTTACGAGCAGTACTTC.

This chain joins TRBV6-5 and TRBJ1-3; D gene ambiguous. The V end was cut by 7 bases, the J end by 0 bases, with 10 bases between. CDR1 and CDR2 (germline): MNHEY, SVGAGI. The CDR3 runs 14 residues. CDR3 coding DNA: TGTGCCAGCAAACATACAGCCTCTGGAAACACCATATATTTT. Protein product: CASKHTASGNTIYF.

This clone was found once. The V and J genes are TRBV4-1 and TRBJ2-5, with D possibly TRBD2 on 7 matching bases. V lost 2 bases to trimming and J lost 0 bases, with 22 bases between them. The germline V gene encodes CDR1 MGHRA and CDR2 YSYEKL. The CDR3 loop spans 19 amino acids. The CDR3 DNA is TGCGCCAGCAGCCAAAACTACAGGGTAACGAGCGGGAACCAAGAGACCCAGTACTTC. Protein: CASSQNYRVTSGNQETQYF.

CDR3 sequence: CASRGQGAKNIQYF. The CDR3, as DNA: TGTGCCAGCAGGGGACAGGGGGCTAAAAACATTCAGTACTTC. The chain employs TRBV6-1 and TRBJ2-4, with 12 bases that match TRBD1. V was pared by 6 bases and J by 4 bases, with 1 base of the junction left unmatched. The germline V gene encodes CDR1 MNHNS and CDR2 SASEGT. The CDR3 runs 14 residues.

The chain joins TRBV7-3 to TRBJ2-5; D is possibly TRBD2 (6 bases). There are 15 residues in the CDR3. The germline V and J ends were trimmed by 5 bases and 5 bases, with 18 bases remaining between them. The V gene's germline CDR1 is SGHTA and CDR2 FQGTGA. This CDR3 reads CASSPSGGERETQYF. CDR3 bases: TGTGCCAGCAGCCCTTCCGGGGGAGAACGGGAGACCCAGTACTTC.

The chain links TRBV7-2 to TRBJ2-7, with TRBD1 as a possible D gene (6 bases). Germline V lookup: CDR1 SGHTA, CDR2 FQGNSA. This CDR3 comprises 14 residues. The V gene lost 6 bases and the J gene lost 0 bases, with 12 bases spanning the gap. The CDR3 nucleotides read TGTGCCAGCAGTTGGGGGCGGTCCTCCTACGAGCAGTACTTC. Translating it yields CASSWGRSSYEQYF.

The chain carries TRBV27 and TRBJ1-5; D possibly corresponds to TRBD1 (5 bases). The length of the CDR3 is 15 residues. V was pared by 5 bases and J by 3 bases, with 14 bases between. Germline V gene lookup returns CDR1 MNHEY and CDR2 SMNVEV (reference sequence). This CDR3 is CASSRGLLPNQPQHF. DNA for the CDR3: TGTGCCAGCAGTCGGGGCCTCCTTCCCAATCAGCCCCAGCATTTT.

The CDR3 sequence is CASSPVQGPPEAFF. The CDR3 DNA reads as TGTGCCAGCAGCCCCGTACAGGGCCCCCCTGAAGCTTTCTTT. J is TRBJ1-1 and V is TRBV5-8; maybe TRBD1 (6 bases). CDR3 size: 14 residues. The germline V and J ends were trimmed by 4 bases and 6 bases, with 16 bases remaining between them. CDR1 is SGHTS, CDR2 YDEGEE, per germline.

V usage is TRBV6-5 and J usage is TRBJ1-1; no firm D call. The CDR3 has 12 residues. Trimming took 5 bases from V and 7 from J, leaving 11 bases between them. CDR1 and CDR2 (germline): MNHEY, SVGAGI. The CDR3 DNA is TGTGCCAGCAGTGACCCTACGAGTGAAGCTTTCTTT. This gives the protein CASSDPTSEAFF.

The chain carries TRBV25-1 and TRBJ2-5; D assignment may be TRBD1 or TRBD2 (5 bases each). The length of the CDR3 is 13 residues. Germline V gene data show CDR1 as MGHDK and CDR2 as SYGVNS. Trimming removed 10 bases at V and 1 base at J, with 13 bases between. The CDR3 DNA is TGTGCCATCCTAGGGACGGGCCAAGAGACCCAGTACTTC. It yields the protein CAILGTGQETQYF. Full variable domain (rest looked up from reference TRBV25-1 and TRBJ2-5): EADIYQTPRYLVIGTGKKITLECSQTMGHDKMYWYQQDPGMELHLIHYSYGVNSTEKGDLSSESTVSRIRTEHFPLTLESARPSHTSQYLCAILGTGQETQYFGPGTRLLVL.